The source of this TCR beta chain is a study of T cell repertoires in cytomegalovirus infection. One entry per CDR3 protein, called by TCRdb with MiXCR from the reads. The table records 450,000 to 550,000 distinct CDR3 sequences, more than 40% of them present only once. CDR3 length: 13 amino acids. V was cut by 6 bases and J by 5 bases, with 14 bases left in between. Germline V gives CDR1 MNHEY, CDR2 SVGEGT. As for this clonotype: Its antigen is not known.

This TCR came from a human donor in good health (CMV status not recorded). Some clones in this sample may be carry-over from other donors' samples. Sequences were derived from cultured PBMCs, sampled from culture after CMV antigen stimulation. The chain is built from TRBV6-2 or TRBV6-3 and TRBJ2-7; the D gene is possibly TRBD2 (6 bases). The CDR3 region is CASSSSVVHEQYF. In DNA, the CDR3 is TGTGCCAGCAGCTCTAGCGTCGTCCACGAGCAGTACTTC.